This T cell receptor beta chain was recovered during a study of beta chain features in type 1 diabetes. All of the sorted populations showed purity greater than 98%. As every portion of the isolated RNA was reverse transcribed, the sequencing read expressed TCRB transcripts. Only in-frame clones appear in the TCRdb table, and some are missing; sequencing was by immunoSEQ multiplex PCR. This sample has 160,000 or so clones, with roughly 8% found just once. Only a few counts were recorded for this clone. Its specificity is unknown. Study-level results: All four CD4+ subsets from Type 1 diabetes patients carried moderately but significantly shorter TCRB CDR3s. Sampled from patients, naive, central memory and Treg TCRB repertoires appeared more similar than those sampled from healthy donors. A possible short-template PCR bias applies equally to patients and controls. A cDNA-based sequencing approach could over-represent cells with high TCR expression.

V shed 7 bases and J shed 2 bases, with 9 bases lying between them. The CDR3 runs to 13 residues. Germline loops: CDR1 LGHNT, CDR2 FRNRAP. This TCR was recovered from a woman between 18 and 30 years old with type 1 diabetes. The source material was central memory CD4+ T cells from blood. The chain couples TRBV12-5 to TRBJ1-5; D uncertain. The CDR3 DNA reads TGTGCTAGTGCCCGCGAGGGCAATCAGCCCCAGCATTTT. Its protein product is CASAREGNQPQHF.